This T cell receptor beta chain was sequenced during a study of immune cell composition in non-small cell lung cancer. Here immunoSEQ multiplex PCR was the method, and the copy in TCRdb shows in-frame clones only, minus some. The profile shows about 10,000 clones, 55% to 75% of them singletons. This sequence originates from a human donor with non-small cell lung cancer. Sequencing used lung tumor tissue.

The CDR3: CAINAGQGPTDTQYF. In DNA form, the CDR3 reads TGTGCCATCAACGCGGGACAGGGACCCACAGATACGCAGTATTTT. The gene calls are TRBV10-3 and TRBJ2-3; the match to TRBD1 covers 9 bases. CDR3 length: 15 amino acids. Losses at the gene ends were 7 bases for V and 2 bases for J; bases not matched to a gene: 7. The V gene's germline CDR1 is ENHRY and CDR2 SYGVKD.